These T cell receptor beta chains were read from a single sample in a study of OX40 agonist ivuxolimab in advanced cancers. Profiling relied on immunoSEQ multiplex PCR, and the TCRdb table lists in-frame clones only, not all of them. The repertoire holds under 85,000 clones, with over 90% as singletons. The sample consisted of CD4+ or CD8+ T cells sorted from blood, taken in a trial of the OX40 agonist ivuxolimab. The receptors shown here come from an adult with an advanced solid tumor such as melanoma, head and neck, liver or kidney cancer. The conserved cysteine and the conserved F or W are not part of the CDR3 here.

v_call	j_call	cdr3_aa
TRBV7-9	TRBJ2-6	ASSFLGSGANVLT
TRBV2	TRBJ2-3	ASSDPSTDTQY
TRBV2	TRBJ2-7	ASRVWTGGMYEQY
TRBV6-5	TRBJ2-2	ASNTGNTGELF
TRBV7-8	TRBJ1-1	ASSLDRERVFYVNTEAF
TRBV6-5	TRBJ1-5	ASRPGGNNQPQH
TRBV20-1	TRBJ2-1	SARSNEQF
TRBV6-5	TRBJ2-7	ASSYQVRGEQY
TRBV4-2	TRBJ2-7	ASSLPSYEQY
TRBV30	TRBJ2-5	AWSGSRVGWETQY
TRBV27	TRBJ1-1	ASSFVGAANTEAF
TRBV25-1	TRBJ2-7	ASSESWEQY
TRBV9	TRBJ2-7	ASSVVSGPSEQY
TRBV7-8	TRBJ2-1	ASSLPQGAIYNEQF